One sample yielded the 21 T cell receptor beta chains listed below, sequenced in a study of blood T cell repertoires in COVID-19 (dated by TCRdb to 2020 to 2022). The method was the immunoSEQ multiplex PCR assay. The immuneACCESS repertoire file appears here via TCRdb, limited to in-frame rearrangements. These files lack a portion of the clones; in checked studies, under half of the deficit traces to unresolved V genes, and the cause of the others is not known. The sample records over 300,000 clones, approximately 88% of which are singletons. The ten most abundant clones make up under 6.5% of the sample. Sequencing input: peripheral blood. These receptors originate from a man younger than 35 who had recovered from COVID-19.

The rearrangement uses TRBV5-1 and TRBJ1-1, with D possibly TRBD1 on 6 matching bases. The CDR3 is 12 amino acids. Trimming removed 4 bases at V and 7 bases at J, with 11 bases between. CDR1 and CDR2 from the germline V gene are SGHRS and YFSETQ. The CDR3: CASSADRLEAFF. The DNA of the CDR3 is TGCGCCAGCAGCGCAGACAGGCTTGAAGCTTTCTTT.

The J gene is TRBJ1-2, the V gene TRBV3-1 (or the pseudogene TRBV3-2), with 10 bases fitting TRBD1. Trimming took 1 base from V and 6 from J; bases not matched to a gene: 2. Looked up from germline, CDR1 is LGHDT and CDR2 is YNNKEL (reference sequence). This CDR3 has 14 amino acids. The CDR3 DNA follows: TGTGCCAGCAGCCAAGTGGACAGGGGGGATGGCTACACCTTC. Translation: CASSQVDRGDGYTF.

This clone was observed a handful of times. V gene TRBV7-8 combines with J gene TRBJ2-7; D gene ambiguous. The CDR3 covers 13 residues. V shed 8 bases and J shed 0 bases, with 11 bases lying between them. Per germline, CDR1 SGHVS and CDR2 FQNEAQ. CDR3 DNA sequence: TGTGCCAGCGGAGACTCATTCTCCTACGAGCAGTACTTC. Protein product: CASGDSFSYEQYF.

This chain connects TRBV4-1 to TRBJ2-1; 12 bases are shared with TRBD2. With V trimmed by 5 bases and J by 7 bases, 9 bases remained unmatched. CDR3 length equals 16 residues. The germline gives CDR1 MGHRA, CDR2 YSYEKL. The CDR3 DNA follows: TGCGCCAGCAGCTTTCGACTAGCGGGAGAAATGAATGAGCAGTTCTTC. It is translated as CASSFRLAGEMNEQFF.

This clone was observed a single time. The chain couples TRBV28 to TRBJ2-5, with a tentative D call TRBD1 (6 bases). CDR3 length: 15 amino acids. Trimming removed 7 bases at V and 2 bases at J, with 17 bases between. CDR1 and CDR2 (germline): MDHEN, SYDVKM. In nucleotides, the CDR3 is TGTGCCAGCACCCCAAGTGAGAGGGGGCAAGAGACCCAGTACTTC. This encodes CASTPSERGQETQYF.

V is TRBV30 and J is TRBJ1-1; tentative D call: TRBD1 (6 bases). The germline gives CDR1 GTSNPN, CDR2 SVGIG (reference sequence). V lost 0 bases, J lost 5 bases, and 19 bases lay in between. CDR3 size: 16 residues. CDR3 DNA sequence: TGTGCCTGGAGTGTACCCCCGACAGGCGGGGGGACTGAAGCTTTCTTT. This gives the protein CAWSVPPTGGGTEAFF.

This clone was observed a single time. The CDR3 coding sequence is TGCGCCAGCAGCCAAGTAACAGGGGCCCGAGTCTACGAGCAGTACTTC. This gives the protein CASSQVTGARVYEQYF. V usage is TRBV4-3 and J usage is TRBJ2-7; 7 bases match TRBD1. Germline values: CDR1 LGHNA, CDR2 YSLEER. J was trimmed by 3 bases and V by 1 base; bases with no gene match: 9. This CDR3 is built from 16 residues.

The chain recombines TRBV19 with TRBJ2-1; 12 nucleotides match TRBD2. After removal of 2 bases from V and 9 bases from J, the junction contained 17 bases not matched to a gene. This CDR3 contains 19 residues. Germline V lookup: CDR1 LNHDA, CDR2 SQIVND (reference sequence). The DNA for the CDR3 is TGTGCCAGTAGTATACTACAGGGGCGAAATCTAGCGGGAGGGGTTGAGCAGTTCTTC. It encodes CASSILQGRNLAGGVEQFF.

The genes are TRBV5-5 and TRBJ2-7; D possibly corresponds to TRBD1 (6 bases). CDR1 and CDR2 from the germline V gene are SGHKS and YYEKEE (reference sequence). This CDR3 region has 13 residues. Trimming removed 4 bases from V and 4 bases from J, with 12 bases in between. This CDR3 reads CASSPPTGYEQYF. The CDR3 DNA follows: TGTGCCAGCAGCCCACCGACAGGTTACGAGCAGTACTTC. Full variable domain (outside the CDR3, taken from reference TRBV5-5 and TRBJ2-7): DAGVTQSPTHLIKTRGQQVTLRCSPISGHKSVSWYQQVLGQGPQFIFQYYEKEERGRGNFPDRFSARQFPNYSSELNVNALLLGDSALYLCASSPPTGYEQYFGPGTRLTVT.

The chain has TRBV9 and TRBJ2-5; 8 bases line up with TRBD2. CDR3 length: 15 amino acids. CDR1 is SGDLS and CDR2 is YYNGEE in the germline V gene. V shed 2 bases and J 3 bases; nucleotides not matched to a gene: 6. CDR3: CASSVGTRTEETQYF. CDR3 nucleotide sequence: TGTGCCAGCAGCGTCGGGACTAGAACAGAAGAGACCCAGTACTTC.

This chain joins TRBV4-2 and TRBJ2-3, with 10 nucleotides matching TRBD2. Germline V gene sequence: CDR1 LGHNA, CDR2 YNFKEQ. The trim removed 2 bases at V and 1 base at J, leaving 3 bases unmatched. CDR3 length: 16 amino acids. This CDR3 reads CASSQSGTSGTDTQYF. Written as DNA, the CDR3 is TGTGCCAGCAGCCAATCCGGGACTAGCGGCACAGATACGCAGTATTTT.

The V gene is TRBV2, the J gene TRBJ1-2; 10 nucleotides align to TRBD1. CDR3 length: 14 residues. V dropped 6 bases and J dropped 6; count of bases not matched to a gene: 7. Germline values: CDR1 SNHLY, CDR2 FYNNEI. The CDR3 nucleotides are TGTGCCAGCAGCTACTATGGACAGGGGGATGGCTACACCTTC. Amino acid sequence: CASSYYGQGDGYTF. The full variable domain, in which reference TRBV2 and TRBJ1-2 provide the parts outside the CDR3, is EPEVTQTPSHQVTQMGQEVILRCVPISNHLYFYWYRQILGQKVEFLVSFYNNEISEKSEIFDDQFSVERPDGSNFTLKIRSTKLEDSAMYFCASSYYGQGDGYTFGSGTRLTVV.

V is TRBV5-1 and J is TRBJ2-7; TRBD1 matches 10 bases. CDR1 is SGHRS, CDR2 YFSETQ, per germline. There are 15 residues in the CDR3. After removal of 4 bases from V and 0 bases from J, the junction contained 4 bases not matched to a gene. The CDR3 here is CASSVTGGPSYEQYF. CDR3 sequence (DNA): TGCGCCAGCAGCGTGACAGGGGGCCCCTCCTACGAGCAGTACTTC.

V and J are TRBV30 and TRBJ1-1; D remains unclear. Trimming left V 2 bases short and J 11 bases short, with 12 bases between. The V gene's germline CDR1 is GTSNPN and CDR2 SVGIG (reference sequence). The CDR3 has 11 amino acids. The CDR3 nucleotides read TGTGCCTGGAGTAGAGGCCAGATTGCTTTCTTT. Encoded protein: CAWSRGQIAFF.

V is TRBV18 and J is TRBJ2-7, with a possible D match to TRBD2 (7 bases). This CDR3 contains 16 residues. The V end was cut by 1 base, the J end by 2 bases, with 15 bases between. Germline CDR1 KGHSH, CDR2 LQKENI. CDR3: CASSPLLGGLAYEQYF. CDR3 sequence (DNA): TGTGCCAGCTCACCACTTCTCGGGGGGCTGGCCTACGAGCAGTACTTC.

The chain is built from TRBV18 and TRBJ2-4; 10 bases align to TRBD2. Germline V gene lookup returns CDR1 KGHSH and CDR2 LQKENI. This CDR3 comprises 21 residues. Trimming cost V 0 bases and J 8 bases; bases outside gene matches: 22. In DNA, the CDR3 is TGTGCCAGCTCACCACCGGCGGGCAGGGGGCTAGCGGGAGATAGAGCGGACATTCAGTACTTC. Encoded protein: CASSPPAGRGLAGDRADIQYF.

The chain has TRBV18 and TRBJ2-3; 7 bases agree with TRBD2. Germline V gives CDR1 KGHSH, CDR2 LQKENI. V was clipped by 4 bases and J by 0 bases; unmatched bases: 10. This CDR3 comprises 17 residues. The CDR3 DNA is TGTGCCAGCTCACTCCATCCCCGGACTAGTAGCACAGATACGCAGTATTTT. This codes for CASSLHPRTSSTDTQYF.

V gene TRBV27 combines with J gene TRBJ2-5; 12 bases are shared with TRBD2. Germline-derived CDR1 and CDR2 are MNHEY and SMNVEV (reference sequence). CDR3 size: 16 residues. V was clipped by 3 bases and J by 3 bases; unmatched bases: 5. The CDR3 here is CASSLGASGGEETQYF. The CDR3 DNA sequence: TGTGCCAGCAGTTTGGGGGCTAGCGGGGGGGAAGAGACCCAGTACTTC.

This clone turned up a few times. V gene TRBV7-9 combines with J gene TRBJ1-1; 8 nucleotides line up with TRBD1. J was trimmed by 5 bases and V by 0 bases; bases with no gene match: 11. This CDR3 has 17 amino acids. Germline values: CDR1 SEHNR, CDR2 FQNEAQ (reference sequence). The CDR3 region is CASSLAVQGAVATEAFF. The CDR3, as DNA: TGTGCCAGCAGCTTAGCGGTTCAGGGGGCCGTTGCTACTGAAGCTTTCTTT.

This rearrangement joins TRBV6-5 to TRBJ1-2; possibly TRBD1 for D (5 bases). CDR3 length equals 16 residues. The V end was cut by 0 bases, the J end by 8 bases, with 19 bases between. Germline V CDR1 and CDR2: MNHEY, SVGAGI. CDR3 sequence (DNA): TGTGCCAGCAGTTACTCGGGGCAGGGCTTTCCCCTCGGCTACACCTTC. Translated, it gives CASSYSGQGFPLGYTF.

The chain uses TRBV19 and TRBJ2-7; 11 bases align to TRBD2. J lost 3 bases, V lost 4 bases, and 5 bases had no gene match. The CDR3 is 15 amino acids. Germline-derived CDR1 and CDR2 are LNHDA and SQIVND (reference sequence). Here the CDR3 DNA reads TGTGCCAGTAGTAAACTAGCGGGAGAGGGCTACGAGCAGTACTTC. This translates into CASSKLAGEGYEQYF. The full variable domain, in which reference TRBV19 and TRBJ2-7 provide the parts outside the CDR3, is DGGITQSPKYLFRKEGQNVTLSCEQNLNHDAMYWYRQDPGQGLRLIYYSQIVNDFQKGDIAEGYSVSREKKESFPLTVTSAQKNPTAFYLCASSKLAGEGYEQYFGPGTRLTVT.